This entry is about one T cell receptor (beta chain). This clone has a count of ten or more. Its antigen remains unidentified. Within one base of it there is no much larger clone, and no base qualities were kept. The data belong to a study of shared clonotypes between healthy human individuals (dated by TCRdb to the early 2020s). About the investigation overall: The cohort comprised a couple of women and a few men aged 18 to 49 years. For each donor, CD4 naive and CD4 memory were each run on three plates, CD8 naive on two plates, and CD8 memory on one plate. Blood TCR repertoires of about five healthy adults were deeply sequenced to estimate repertoire size and the extent of clonotype sharing between individuals. Between about 0.85 and 9.5 billion PBMCs per donor were obtained by leukapheresis. Libraries were prepared and TCR repertoires were sequenced by different laboratories using diverse techniques, in order to increase sequencing depth and limit assay-specific biases. Study-level results and caveats: Sharing across a few donors was observed for 4.5% to 6.5% of naive CD4, less than 4% of naive CD8, over 2% of memory CD4, and roughly 0.4% of memory CD8 clonotypes. Naive subsets generally had larger estimated clonotype richness than memory subsets. Based on pairwise subsampling, the degree of clonotype sharing among donors was expected to be affected by sequencing depth. The small number of donors limited the genetic and exposure-history diversity represented. Clonotypes shared by all four sorted-subset donors showed higher generation probabilities than non-shared clonotypes. Incomplete sequencing was indicated by rarefaction of sorted-subset datasets, despite the large sequencing depth. Only blood was sampled, and tissue TCR repertoires likely differ from those in blood.

The V end loses 7 bases and the J end loses 5 bases, and a stretch of 12 bases separates them. The CDR3 has 12 amino acids, counting the end cysteine and phenylalanine. The CDR3 DNA has 36 bases and is translated from base 1. CDR1 PRHDT and CDR2 FYEKMQ were looked up in the germline V gene (reference sequence). TCR CDR3 regions were amplified from genomic DNA by multiplex PCR using the deep immunoSEQ assay. Extracted genomic DNA from each cell subset was spread evenly across all wells of several immunoSEQ 96-well plates, with each plate serving as a replicate. For sorted subsets, about 200 ng genomic DNA, equal to some 30,000 T cell genomes, was loaded into each replicate PCR. Purified libraries were quantified with a Qubit 3.0 fluorometer, sized on a Bioanalyzer 2100, and re-quantified with the KAPA Library Quantification kit. Every immunoSEQ 96-well plate was sequenced on a separate single-read 150-cycle Illumina NextSeq 550 flow cell. In the paper's pipeline: Because the immunoSEQ output included only junctional sequences and no quality scores, the filtering could not be the same as the filtering used for full-length reads. Sequences were annotated with PyIR, a Python wrapper for IgBLAST v1.9, and V/J genes and CDR3 were assigned using IMGT germline references. Any read was removed if the V/J assignment was weak (E-value above 1e-6), the CDR3 was missing, or the read contained stop codons, out-of-frame junctions, or ambiguous translated residues. A V3J clonotype was defined by an identical inferred V gene, J gene, and CDR3 amino acid sequence. Percentage overlap between repertoires was computed as shared unique clonotypes divided by the size of the smaller repertoire. Three approaches were used to assess repertoire richness: RTK rarefaction, the Chao1 estimator, and Recon v2.1 estimates of unobserved clonotypes. Generation probabilities for all TCRbeta clonotypes obtained by the gDNA method from a handful of donors were computed using OLGA. Entries here come from immuneACCESS through TCRdb and include only in-frame sequences with V and J called. Some clones fail to appear in such tables; in the studies checked, an unresolved V gene covers under half of the shortfall, and the cause of the remainder is unknown. The V and J calls and clone size are taken from that table; D and trimming were inferred from the DNA. For this sample there are about 2 million clones; about 95% appear just once. Under 0.15% of the sample lies in the top ten.

The donors were healthy, HIV-negative adults with no recently reported acute infections or vaccinations. Every donor was a Caucasian adult residing in Nashville, Tennessee, USA. Magnetic negative selection was used to enrich CD4+ T cells, after which naive cells were positively selected on CD45RA and the negative fraction became the memory subset. After blood collection by leukapheresis, PBMCs were isolated using Ficoll-Histopaque density gradient centrifugation and then cryopreserved in the vapor phase of liquid nitrogen. Purity and quantity of every magnetically sorted T cell population were checked by analytical flow cytometry. From each sorted fraction, genomic DNA was isolated and quantified by UV absorbance on a Nanodrop 2000c.

This TCR came from a man aged 18 to 29 in good health. The rearrangement joined TRBV13 to TRBJ2-7; the D gene cannot be named for sure. What was sequenced was naive CD4+ T cells sorted from blood. The cell subset or site tag for this specimen amounts to: CD45RA+ positively selected. In nucleotides, the sequence is TGTGCCAGCACCCTCATGGGAAACGAGCAGTACTTC. This gives the protein CASTLMGNEQYF.